Each of the 9 T cell receptor beta chains below was sequenced from the same sample in a study of molecular identifiers for immune sequencing clone quantification. A single record per CDR3 protein comes from TCRdb applying MiXCR to the PCR reads. The table shows roughly 55,000 distinct CDR3 sequences, with about a third occurring only once. Sequencing was done on a sample of naive CD8+ T cells from blood, with Jurkat cell RNA spiked in. Subset of the sample: FACS-sorted CD8+CD4-CCR7+CD45RA+ naive T cells. All receptors derive from a human donor in good health. Some libraries in this study had Jurkat cell RNA spiked in.

This clonotype was seen many times. J is TRBJ2-7 and V is TRBV7-9, with 7 positions matching TRBD1. The germline V gene encodes CDR1 SEHNR and CDR2 FQNEAQ (reference sequence). The CDR3 totals 14 residues. The V gene end was trimmed by 4 bases and the J gene end by 2 bases; junction bases not matched to a gene: 5. This CDR3 reads CASSSGTAAYEQYF. CDR3 in DNA: TGTGCCAGCAGCTCCGGGACAGCTGCCTACGAGCAGTACTTC.

There are a few counts of this clonotype. The chain couples TRBV11-2 to TRBJ2-5; D gene uncertain. The V gene's germline CDR1 is SGHAT and CDR2 FQNNGV. V gave up 0 bases and J gave up 3 bases, with 17 bases separating them. The CDR3 is 17 amino acids. CDR3 sequence: CASSLENELRFKETQYF. The CDR3 DNA sequence: TGTGCCAGCAGCTTAGAAAACGAGCTTCGGTTTAAAGAGACCCAGTACTTC.

This clonotype was detected many times. The rearrangement links TRBV29-1 to TRBJ1-1; D unclear. Per germline, CDR1 SQVTM and CDR2 ANQGSEA. This CDR3 spans 12 amino acids. V was clipped by 4 bases and J by 11 bases, with 17 bases between them. DNA of the CDR3: TGCAGCGTTGGGTCCGGTCCCGGAGAGGCTTTCTTT. Its protein product is CSVGSGPGEAFF.

The table lists this clonotype with a few counts. The V gene is TRBV7-2, the J gene TRBJ2-7, with D perhaps assigned TRBD1 or TRBD2 (5 bases each). V shed 1 base and J shed 5 bases, with 18 bases lying between them. The CDR3 is 16 residues long. The germline V gene encodes CDR1 SGHTA and CDR2 FQGNSA. CDR3 region: CASSLGYGGRSNEQYF. In DNA, the CDR3 is TGTGCCAGCAGCTTAGGTTATGGGGGACGGAGCAACGAGCAGTACTTC.

V is TRBV20-1 and J is TRBJ2-3, with a tentative D call TRBD2 (6 bases). Trimming took off 1 base at V and 2 bases at J, with 19 bases between the two ends. CDR3 size: 17 residues. Germline-derived CDR1 and CDR2 are DFQATT and SNEGSKA (reference sequence). CDR3 DNA: TGCAGTGCTAGAGGCGGGGAGGCAGGGTATTTCACAGATACGCAGTATTTT. It codes for CSARGGEAGYFTDTQYF.

The V and J genes are TRBV28 and TRBJ2-5; maybe TRBD2 (6 bases). The CDR3 runs 16 residues. The V gene's germline CDR1 is MDHEN and CDR2 SYDVKM. Trimming pared 0 bases from V and 4 bases from J, leaving 15 bases between. Here the CDR3 reads CASSLWKVGGRETQYF. CDR3 nucleotides: TGTGCCAGCAGTTTATGGAAAGTGGGGGGACGAGAGACCCAGTACTTC.

Note on this clonotype: This CDR3 is missing its conserved last phenylalanine or tryptophan, likely due to a read error. The chain uses TRBV4-3 and TRBJ2-2; no firm D call. CDR1 and CDR2 (germline): LGHNA, YSLEER. V dropped 0 bases and J dropped 2 bases, with 7 bases sitting between them. The CDR3 is 15 amino acids. CDR3 residues: CASSQDPGNTGELFS. The DNA for the CDR3 is TGCGCCAGCAGCCAAGATCCGGGTAACACCGGGGAGCTGTTTTCT.

Details on this clonotype: The junction and the germline gene differ at one end; a read error may be behind it. V is TRBV6-1 and J is TRBJ2-2; D tentatively fits TRBD1 or TRBD2 (5 bases each). The CDR3 totals 13 residues. Germline V lookup: CDR1 MNHNS, CDR2 SASEGT. Written as DNA, the CDR3 is TGTGCCAGCTGTGAGTGGGGGATCGGGGAGCTGTTTTTT. Its protein is CASCEWGIGELFF.

This clonotype was picked up a small number of times. The CDR3 here is CASTLGSEETQYF. The DNA for the CDR3 is TGTGCCAGCACTCTGGGGTCAGAGGAGACCCAGTACTTC. The J gene is TRBJ2-5, the V gene TRBV13; D remains unclear. This CDR3 comprises 13 residues. V was trimmed by 7 bases and J by 5 bases, leaving 14 bases between them. CDR1 is PRHDT and CDR2 is FYEKMQ in the germline V gene (reference sequence).